This TCR beta chain emerged from a study of blood T cell repertoires in COVID-19. Study at large: Whether acute or convalescent, the COVID-19 samples came from the United States, Italy and Spain. T cells, B-cell-depleted T cells, or PBMCs supplied cDNA or gDNA.

This CDR3 has 13 residues. Looked up from germline, CDR1 is MNHEY and CDR2 is SVGEGT. The V and J ends lost 1 base and 10 bases respectively, with 11 bases between them. Per the study methods: Estimation of nucleated cell counts relied on the amplification of reference gene primers. Measured with immunoSEQ multiplex PCR; TCRdb has only the in-frame clones, and not every one. V and J calls and clone size are given by that table; D and trimming were obtained from the DNA. Of about 180,000 clones in the sample, 88% were seen once. Two negative PCRs, clearance, or symptom resolution were required of recovered Cohort 3 donors.

This chain joins TRBV6-2 or TRBV6-3 and TRBJ2-1; the D is unclear. The clonotype comes from a woman aged 18-29 years who had recovered from COVID-19. Sequencing was performed on PBMCs or T cells enriched from blood (not recorded which). The CDR3 DNA reads as TGTGCCAGCAGTTACTTCGACATGCTGGAGCAGTTCTTC. Its translation: CASSYFDMLEQFF.